This T cell receptor (beta chain) was identified during a study of blood T cell repertoires in COVID-19. Study overall: Nucleic acid was either cDNA or gDNA, and it came from T cells, B-cell-depleted T cells, or PBMCs.

As processed by the authors: Reference gene primer amplification gave estimated nucleated cell counts. Using immunoSEQ multiplex PCR, the repertoire was profiled, and TCRdb retains in-frame clones only, with some absent. The DNA gave D and trimming, while V, J and clone size come from that table. The sample includes more than 200,000 clones, about four fifths of them seen just once. There are 14 residues in the CDR3. CDR1 is LNHDA and CDR2 is SQIVND in the germline V gene (reference sequence). V was pared by 1 base and J by 7 bases, with 13 bases between. The sequencing input was peripheral blood. The sequence was collected from a man aged 50 to 60 with active or convalescent COVID-19. The rearrangement uses TRBV19 and TRBJ1-2; D unclear. In nucleotides, the CDR3 is TGTGCCAGTAGTATAGCCCTTCGGAGGCCTGGCTACACCTTC. Amino acid sequence: CASSIALRRPGYTF. The full variable domain, in which reference TRBV19 and TRBJ1-2 provide the parts outside the CDR3, is DGGITQSPKYLFRKEGQNVTLSCEQNLNHDAMYWYRQDPGQGLRLIYYSQIVNDFQKGDIAEGYSVSREKKESFPLTVTSAQKNPTAFYLCASSIALRRPGYTFGSGTRLTVV.